These T cell receptor beta chains were read from a single sample in a study of blood T cell repertoires in COVID-19. The repertoire was sequenced with immunoSEQ multiplex PCR; TCRdb's copy has only in-frame clones and lacks some. The sample includes fewer than 250,000 clones, 80% to 90% of them seen just once. Sequencing was performed on peripheral blood. These receptors originate from a man younger than 45 with acute or convalescent COVID-19. Each CDR3 is given with its conserved first and last residue. The D gene is left open where the match is weak.

d_call: NA; j_call: TRBJ2-7; v_call: TRBV20-1; cdr3_aa: CSAATVYEQYF; cdr3_nt: TGCAGTGCCGCCACAGTTTACGAGCAGTACTTC
d_call: TRBD2; j_call: TRBJ2-7; v_call: TRBV9; cdr3_aa: CASSVGFGLGAYEQYF; cdr3_nt: TGTGCCAGCAGCGTAGGATTCGGACTAGGGGCTTACGAGCAGTACTTC
d_call: NA; j_call: TRBJ1-3; v_call: TRBV7-2; cdr3_aa: CASSSSLGGNTIYF; cdr3_nt: TGTGCCAGCAGCTCGTCATTGGGCGGAAACACCATATATTTT
d_call: NA; j_call: TRBJ1-5; v_call: TRBV9; cdr3_aa: CASNSGFGQWNQPQHF; cdr3_nt: TGTGCCAGCAATTCAGGGTTTGGACAGTGGAATCAGCCCCAGCATTTT
d_call: NA; j_call: TRBJ1-2; v_call: TRBV19; cdr3_aa: CATLELNNYGYTF; cdr3_nt: TGTGCCACCCTGGAGCTAAATAACTATGGCTACACCTTC
d_call: NA; j_call: TRBJ2-3; v_call: TRBV3-1/TRBV3-2; cdr3_aa: CASSHHGGDTQYF; cdr3_nt: TGTGCCAGCAGCCATCACGGGGGAGATACGCAGTATTTT
d_call: TRBD1; j_call: TRBJ2-1; v_call: TRBV5-1; cdr3_aa: CARNRDREVNEQFF; cdr3_nt: TGCGCCAGAAACCGGGACAGGGAGGTCAATGAGCAGTTCTTC
d_call: TRBD1; j_call: TRBJ1-4; v_call: TRBV19; cdr3_aa: CASGRGGRANEKLFF; cdr3_nt: TGTGCCAGTGGAAGAGGGGGCAGGGCTAATGAAAAACTGTTTTTT
d_call: NA; j_call: TRBJ2-2; v_call: TRBV28; cdr3_aa: CASSLGSGWTGELFF; cdr3_nt: TGTGCCAGCAGTTTAGGGTCAGGGTGGACCGGGGAGCTGTTTTTT
d_call: NA; j_call: TRBJ2-1; v_call: TRBV5-1; cdr3_aa: CASSLGVVSGLLGSFF; cdr3_nt: TGCGCCAGCAGCTTGGGCGTCGTTAGCGGACTTCTTGGGTCGTTCTTC
d_call: TRBD1; j_call: TRBJ1-4; v_call: TRBV5-1; cdr3_aa: CASSLRPAGQGRTNEKLFF; cdr3_nt: TGCGCCAGCAGCTTGAGACCGGCGGGACAGGGGAGAACTAATGAAAAACTGTTTTTT
d_call: TRBD1; j_call: TRBJ1-6; v_call: TRBV19; cdr3_aa: CASSPTPGQTNSPLHF; cdr3_nt: TGTGCCAGTAGTCCGACTCCGGGACAGACAAATTCACCCCTCCACTTT
d_call: NA; j_call: TRBJ1-2; v_call: TRBV30; cdr3_aa: CAWNRMGAGGYTF; cdr3_nt: TGTGCCTGGAATAGAATGGGGGCGGGTGGCTACACCTTC
d_call: TRBD1; j_call: TRBJ2-1; v_call: TRBV27; cdr3_aa: CASSVGTGGYNEQFF; cdr3_nt: TGTGCCAGCTCGGTTGGGACAGGGGGTTACAATGAGCAGTTCTTC
d_call: TRBD2; j_call: TRBJ2-3; v_call: TRBV2; cdr3_aa: CASSEPLRGRAVGTDTQYF; cdr3_nt: TGTGCCAGCAGTGAACCGCTCCGCGGGAGGGCCGTGGGCACAGATACGCAGTATTTT
d_call: TRBD1; j_call: TRBJ1-4; v_call: TRBV5-4; cdr3_aa: CASSDVPGQGNEKLFF; cdr3_nt: TGTGCCAGCAGCGATGTACCGGGACAGGGGAATGAAAAACTGTTTTTT
d_call: TRBD1; j_call: TRBJ1-5; v_call: TRBV27; cdr3_aa: CASSAQGSNQPQHF; cdr3_nt: TGTGCCAGCAGTGCACAGGGGTCCAATCAGCCCCAGCATTTT
d_call: NA; j_call: TRBJ1-5; v_call: TRBV30; cdr3_aa: CAWSAGATWPQHF; cdr3_nt: TGTGCCTGGAGTGCAGGGGCTACTTGGCCCCAGCATTTT
d_call: TRBD2; j_call: TRBJ2-1; v_call: TRBV4-1; cdr3_aa: CASSQDSGLAGASGYNEQFF; cdr3_nt: TGCGCCAGCAGCCAAGATTCGGGGCTAGCGGGAGCTTCGGGATACAATGAGCAGTTCTTC
d_call: TRBD2; j_call: TRBJ2-1; v_call: TRBV28; cdr3_aa: CASSKASGGIINEQFF; cdr3_nt: TGTGCCAGCAGCAAGGCTAGCGGGGGGATTATCAATGAGCAGTTCTTC
d_call: NA; j_call: TRBJ1-1; v_call: TRBV28; cdr3_aa: CASSPSRRGNTEAFF; cdr3_nt: TGTGCCAGCAGCCCCTCGCGACGGGGGAACACTGAAGCTTTCTTT